This entry features one T cell receptor (beta chain) sequence. Its antigen is currently unknown. What was amplified from RNA transcripts were TCR beta CDR3 regions. HTBI primers drove first-round RT-PCR of the TCR CDR3. TCRdb ran MiXCR on the multiplex PCR reads and lists one entry per CDR3 protein. The sample carries about 250,000 distinct CDR3 sequences, almost 25% recorded once. With V trimmed by 5 bases and J by 6 bases, 8 bases remained unmatched. In germline, CDR1 is SGHAT, CDR2 FQNNGV. The CDR3 totals 14 residues. This sample is drawn from a study of T cells in Graves' hyperthyroidism and ophthalmopathy. Study observations and caveats: Ophthalmopathy and stable hyperthyroidism were told apart by a 13 V-J model.

The sequenced sample consisted of blood. V usage is TRBV11-2 and J usage is TRBJ2-7; 9 nucleotides match TRBD1. The TCR sequence derives from a woman aged 35 to 49 with Graves' ophthalmopathy. The CDR3 sequence: CASSPGGQGSEQYF. The CDR3 DNA reads as TGTGCCAGCAGCCCAGGGGGACAGGGTAGCGAGCAGTACTTC.